What follows are 9 T cell receptor beta chains derived from one specimen sequenced in a study of low-dose radiotherapy and immunotherapy resistance in tumors (dated by TCRdb to between 2020 and 2023). Read against the paper, the sample's time point label means: before trial treatment. Sequenced on an Illumina HiSeq 2500. Superscript III and a set of TRAV- and TRBV-specific primers were used to synthesize first-strand cDNA, so that both TCRalpha and TCRbeta chains were covered. TCRs were amplified for about 22 PCR cycles with Phusion, using a constant-region primer paired with the adapter attached to the V primers. The public reads were reanalyzed by TCRdb: fastp trimming at Q25, MiXCR alignment, in-frame beta chains only. Records with the same CDR3 protein are collapsed into one entry carrying the most frequent genes and DNA. In this sample the table shows 65,000 to 90,000 distinct CDR3 sequences, approximately 19% of which occur a single time. The leading ten clones occupy 5.9% of the sample.

Sequenced here: PBMCs, sampled before treatment. These receptors originate from a male donor with prostate cancer.

The rearrangement links TRBV27 to TRBJ2-6; 11 nucleotides align to TRBD1. CDR3 length: 16 residues. With 5 bases clipped from V and 4 bases from J, the junction kept 4 bases outside the gene matches. The V gene's germline CDR1 is MNHEY and CDR2 SMNVEV (reference sequence). The CDR3 loop is CASSVDRGRGANVLTF. The DNA for the CDR3 is TGTGCCAGCAGTGTGGACAGGGGGCGCGGGGCCAACGTCCTGACTTTC. Variable domain in full (rest from reference TRBV27 and TRBJ2-6): EAQVTQNPRYLITVTGKKLTVTCSQNMNHEYMSWYRQDPGLGLRQIYYSMNVEVTDKGDVPEGYKVSRKEKRNFPLILESPSPNQTSLYFCASSVDRGRGANVLTFGAGSRLTVL.

This clonotype occurred many times. The V call is TRBV20-1, the J call TRBJ1-5, with unresolved D. The CDR3 length is 16 residues. V was clipped by 3 bases and J by 1 base, with 16 bases between them. Germline V CDR1 and CDR2: DFQATT, SNEGSKA (reference sequence). DNA for the CDR3: TGCAGTGCTAGTGTTCCCGGATTACTAAGCAATCAGCCCCAGCATTTT. Protein sequence: CSASVPGLLSNQPQHF.

This clonotype was detected many times. The V and J genes are TRBV19 and TRBJ2-1; D may be TRBD1 (6 bases). The V gene lost 5 bases and the J gene lost 1 base, with 15 bases spanning the gap. The CDR3 has 16 amino acids. The germline V gene encodes CDR1 LNHDA and CDR2 SQIVND (reference sequence). In nucleotides, the CDR3 is TGTGCCAGTAGTTTAGGACAGCCATGGTCCTACAATGAGCAGTTCTTC. Translated: CASSLGQPWSYNEQFF.

Many counts were recorded for this clonotype. The V and J genes are TRBV9 and TRBJ2-7, with a possible D match to TRBD1 (6 bases). The germline V gene has CDR1 SGDLS and CDR2 YYNGEE. This CDR3 has 15 residues. Between the trimmed V and J ends, which lost 3 bases and 1 base, there was a span of 14 bases. The CDR3 sequence: CASSAAWDISYEQYF. The CDR3, as DNA: TGTGCCAGCAGCGCCGCGTGGGACATTTCCTACGAGCAGTACTTC.

This clonotype was counted ten times or more. The rearrangement joins TRBV15 to TRBJ1-4; no definite D call. The CDR3 consists of 14 residues. Germline values: CDR1 LNHNV, CDR2 YYDKDF (reference sequence). V lost 5 bases to trimming and J lost 0 bases, with 7 bases between them. The CDR3 sequence is CATSRRATNEKLFF. As DNA, the CDR3 is TGTGCCACCAGCCGACGGGCAACTAATGAAAAACTGTTTTTT. Based on the CDR3 plus reference TRBV15 and TRBJ1-4, the full variable domain is DAMVIQNPRYQVTQFGKPVTLSCSQTLNHNVMYWYQQKSSQAPKLLFHYYDKDFNNEADTPDNFQSRRPNTSFCFLDIRSPGLGDTAMYLCATSRRATNEKLFFGSGTQLSVL.

Details on this clonotype: This may arise from a read error, as a much more abundant clone is one base away. This chain links TRBV5-1 with TRBJ1-1; 9 bases match TRBD1. Germline V gene data show CDR1 as SGHRS and CDR2 as YFSETQ. The CDR3 sequence is 16 residues long. The CDR3 loop reads CANSPGTGNMNTEAFF. The DNA for the CDR3 is TGCGCCAACAGCCCGGGGACAGGGAACATGAACACTGAAGCTTTCTTT.

This clonotype has at least ten counts. The V call is TRBV6-5, the J call TRBJ2-2; the match to TRBD1 covers 10 bases. Trimming removed 2 bases from V and 2 bases from J; junction bases left unmatched: 5. The CDR3 totals 17 residues. Looked up from germline, CDR1 is MNHEY and CDR2 is SVGAGI. CDR3 DNA: TGTGCCAGCAGTTACGGGACAGGGGTCTCAAACACCGGGGAGCTGTTTTTT. Amino acid sequence: CASSYGTGVSNTGELFF.

This clonotype has more than one count but fewer than ten. The V and J genes are TRBV18 and TRBJ2-3; TRBD2 matches at 14 bases. Germline loops: CDR1 KGHSH, CDR2 LQKENI. The CDR3 sequence is 15 residues long. The junction had 6 bases not matched to a gene; V was cut back by 6 bases and J by 7 bases. The CDR3 DNA reads TGTGCCAGCTCGACCGGGACTAGCGGGAGAAATACGCAGTATTTT. It is translated as CASSTGTSGRNTQYF. Complete variable domain (other parts from reference TRBV18 and TRBJ2-3): NAGVMQNPRHLVRRRGQEARLRCSPMKGHSHVYWYRQLPEEGLKFMVYLQKENIIDESGMPKERFSAEFPKEGPSILRIQQVVRGDSAAYFCASSTGTSGRNTQYFGPGTRLTVL.

This clonotype came up once. An end of the junction differs from the germline gene, which may be a read error. V gene TRBV20-1 combines with J gene TRBJ2-7; 9 nucleotides align to TRBD2. The CDR3 loop spans 15 amino acids. Germline V CDR1 and CDR2: DFQATT, SNEGSKA (reference sequence). The CDR3 reads CSARDLAGTSHEQYF. CDR3 sequence (DNA): TGCAGTGCTAGAGACCTAGCGGGAACCTCCCACGAGCAGTACTTC.